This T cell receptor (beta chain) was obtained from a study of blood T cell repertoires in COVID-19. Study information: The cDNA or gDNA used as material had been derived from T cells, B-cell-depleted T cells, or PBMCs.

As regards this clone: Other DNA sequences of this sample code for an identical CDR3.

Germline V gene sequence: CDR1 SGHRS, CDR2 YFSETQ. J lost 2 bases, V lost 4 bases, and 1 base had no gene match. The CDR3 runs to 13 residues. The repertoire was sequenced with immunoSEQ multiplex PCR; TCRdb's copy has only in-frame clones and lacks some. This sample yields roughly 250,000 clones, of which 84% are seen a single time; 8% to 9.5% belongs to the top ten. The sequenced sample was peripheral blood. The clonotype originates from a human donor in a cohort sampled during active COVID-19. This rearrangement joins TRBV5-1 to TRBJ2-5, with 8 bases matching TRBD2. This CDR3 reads CASSPGGQETQYF. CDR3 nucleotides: TGCGCCAGCAGCCCGGGGGGGCAAGAGACCCAGTACTTC.